This paragraph covers one T cell receptor beta chain sequence. Its cognate antigen is unknown. This sample was included in a study of response to subunit inactivated influenza vaccine. Regarding the study as a whole: The study's authors posited that every seasonal influenza vaccination enlists few new T cells.

Each CDR3 protein gets one entry after TCRdb re-called the RT-PCR reads with MiXCR. Among 450,000 to 700,000 distinct CDR3 sequences listed, 11% to 15% were seen once. From germline, CDR1 is SQVTM and CDR2 ANQGSEA. V dropped 5 bases and J dropped 4 bases, with 14 bases sitting between them. This CDR3 contains 13 residues. The sequencing here drew on PBMCs from blood, taken 11 to 12 days after vaccination. The TCR comes from a man aged 50-60 years who received an inactivated influenza vaccine. J is TRBJ1-2 and V is TRBV29-1, with D perhaps matching TRBD1 (6 bases). The CDR3 reads CSVRLGQSYGYTF. CDR3 nucleotide sequence: TGCAGCGTTCGCCTCGGACAGTCCTATGGCTACACCTTC.